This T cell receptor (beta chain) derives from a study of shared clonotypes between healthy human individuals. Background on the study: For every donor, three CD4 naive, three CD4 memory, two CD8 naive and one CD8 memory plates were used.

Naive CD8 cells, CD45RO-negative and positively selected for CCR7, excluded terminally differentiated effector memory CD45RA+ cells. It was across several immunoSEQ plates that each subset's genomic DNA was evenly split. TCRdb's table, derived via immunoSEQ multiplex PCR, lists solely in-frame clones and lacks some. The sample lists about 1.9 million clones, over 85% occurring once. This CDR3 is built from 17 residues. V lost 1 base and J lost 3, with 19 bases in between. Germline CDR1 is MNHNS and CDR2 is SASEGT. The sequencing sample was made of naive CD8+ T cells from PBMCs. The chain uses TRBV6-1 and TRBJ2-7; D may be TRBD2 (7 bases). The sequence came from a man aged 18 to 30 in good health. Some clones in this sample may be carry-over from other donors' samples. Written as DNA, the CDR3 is TGTGCCAGCAGTGAAGTCCCCCGATTAGGGGGGGTCTACGAGCAGTACTTC. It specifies CASSEVPRLGGVYEQYF.